The clone carrying this TCR beta chain was observed a few times. Its matching antigen is unknown. These data originate in a study of CD8 T cells in ankylosing spondylitis. Points from the study as a whole: There was a TCR beta motif, made of several highly homologous variants, that appeared characteristic of ankylosing spondylitis blood.

V lost 6 bases, J lost 2 bases, and 11 bases lay in between. CDR1 DFQATT and CDR2 SNEGSKA come from the germline V gene (reference sequence). The CDR3 loop spans 12 amino acids. Preparation of TCR beta libraries was done by quantitative 5'-RACE with molecular barcodes. One entry per CDR3 protein, called by TCRdb with MiXCR from the 5' RACE reads. There are around 230,000 distinct CDR3 sequences in the sample; over 8.5% occur only once, and over 6.5% lies in the top ten. The chain recombines TRBV20-1 with TRBJ2-7; a possible D gene is TRBD2 (5 bases). The TCR was taken from a male donor with ankylosing spondylitis or in good health (not recorded which). The sequenced sample consisted of blood, either unsorted or a sorted T cell fraction (not recorded which). The CDR3 loop is CSARGGPYEQYF. The CDR3 DNA reads as TGCAGTGCCCGAGGCGGGCCCTACGAGCAGTACTTC.